This T cell receptor beta chain was sequenced in a study of T-cell memory formation after mild COVID-19. MiXCR was run by TCRdb on the 5' RACE reads, yielding one entry per CDR3 protein. The sample contains about 430,000 distinct CDR3 sequences, roughly 24% of which appear only once. Sequencing used PBMCs or a T cell subset sorted from them (not recorded which). This clonotype originated in an adult woman who had mild COVID-19 (a few samples of this study predate the infection). Cell type and time point are not known.

CDR3 amino acids: CASSSVGGMGYGYTF. The CDR3 DNA reads as TGTGCCAGCAGTTCGGTCGGAGGAATGGGCTATGGCTACACCTTC. V usage is TRBV7-8 and J usage is TRBJ1-2; D ambiguous. This CDR3 region has 15 residues. The ends were cut back, 6 bases at V and 4 bases at J, with 18 bases in the middle. Germline-derived CDR1 and CDR2 are SGHVS and FQNEAQ.